The 20 T cell receptor beta chains listed next were all sequenced from one sample in a study of identical twins. In TCRdb, the 5' RACE reads were re-called with MiXCR into one record per CDR3 protein. The sample includes fewer than 500,000 distinct CDR3 sequences, more than 13% seen only once; the top ten take 0.98%. This same sample was also part of a study on yellow fever vaccine responses in identical twins.

The specimen sequenced was CD4+ T cells sorted from blood. Receptors originate from a woman younger than 30 in good health.

The rearrangement uses TRBV3-1 and TRBJ2-5; 8 nucleotides agree with TRBD2. V was clipped by 6 bases and J by 1 base; unmatched bases: 7. This CDR3 has 15 residues. CDR1 and CDR2 (germline): LGHDT, YNNKEL (reference sequence). DNA for the CDR3: TGTGCCAGCAGGCCCCGGCTAGCGGGCCAAGAGACCCAGTACTTC. Its protein product is CASRPRLAGQETQYF.

Ten or more counts support this clonotype. The CDR3 region has the DNA TGTGCCAGCAGTTATAACAGGGATCCACCCGAAAACATTCAGTACTTC. Its translation: CASSYNRDPPENIQYF. V and J are TRBV2 and TRBJ2-4; D is possibly TRBD1 (6 bases). CDR3 size: 16 residues. Germline V lookup: CDR1 SNHLY, CDR2 FYNNEI. V lost 5 bases and J lost 5, with 19 bases in between.

CDR3 protein: CSARDGNTGELFF. The CDR3 region has the DNA TGCAGTGCTAGAGACGGAAACACCGGGGAGCTGTTTTTT. The chain joins TRBV20-1 to TRBJ2-2; D remains ambiguous. V dropped 0 bases and J dropped 2 bases, with 4 bases sitting between them. This CDR3 spans 13 amino acids. Germline V CDR1 and CDR2: DFQATT, SNEGSKA (reference sequence).

The V gene is TRBV28, the J gene TRBJ2-5; D uncertain. This CDR3 region has 14 residues. Germline V gene data show CDR1 as MDHEN and CDR2 as SYDVKM. Trimming shortened V by 1 base and J by 1 base, and 7 bases separated the two germline ends. CDR3 sequence reads: CASSLSSSQETQYF. CDR3 DNA sequence: TGTGCCAGCAGTTTATCGTCCAGCCAAGAGACCCAGTACTTC.

This clonotype was picked up many times. CDR3 sequence reads: CASSPQREVIDTQYF. The CDR3 region has the DNA TGTGCCAGCAGCCCCCAGCGGGAGGTGATAGATACGCAGTATTTT. The chain couples TRBV7-2 to TRBJ2-3, with 9 bases aligning to TRBD2. V dropped 5 bases and J dropped 5; count of bases not matched to a gene: 8. The CDR3 consists of 15 residues. Per germline, CDR1 SGHTA and CDR2 FQGNSA.

This clonotype was seen only a few times. The gene calls are TRBV24-1 and TRBJ2-3; TRBD1 aligns across 7 bases. J was trimmed by 0 bases and V by 10 bases; bases with no gene match: 12. The germline V gene encodes CDR1 KGHDR and CDR2 SFDVKD. The CDR3 has 16 amino acids. CDR3 protein: CATGTARSRSTDTQYF. The CDR3 DNA sequence: TGTGCCACGGGGACAGCCAGATCCCGGAGCACAGATACGCAGTATTTT.

In its sample, this clonotype was seen many times. The chain couples TRBV12-3 or TRBV12-4 to TRBJ2-7; no clear D gene. Trimming took off 6 bases at V and 2 bases at J, with 14 bases between the two ends. The CDR3 is 14 amino acids. CDR3 in amino acids: CASSPPGRTYEQYF. In DNA form, the CDR3 reads TGTGCCAGCAGCCCCCCGGGCCGAACCTACGAGCAGTACTTC.

This clonotype appeared a single time. The V and J genes are TRBV14 and TRBJ2-3; 7 bases agree with TRBD1. The V gene end was trimmed by 2 bases and the J gene end by 2 bases; junction bases not matched to a gene: 4. Germline V CDR1 and CDR2: SGHDN, FVKESK. This CDR3 region has 15 residues. The CDR3 sequence is CASSQMTGYTDTQYF. CDR3 DNA: TGTGCCAGCAGCCAAATGACAGGGTACACAGATACGCAGTATTTT.

The V and J genes are TRBV7-3 and TRBJ2-2; 11 positions agree with TRBD2. The J segment lost 4 bases and the V segment lost 10 bases, leaving 8 bases of the junction unmatched. CDR3 length: 15 residues. From germline, CDR1 is SGHTA and CDR2 FQGTGA. The DNA for the CDR3 is TGTGCCACTCAGACTAGCGGGGTTGGCACCGGGGAGCTGTTTTTT. Protein product: CATQTSGVGTGELFF.

In its sample, this clonotype was seen many times. V gene TRBV12-3 or TRBV12-4 combines with J gene TRBJ2-3, with unresolved D. The V gene lost 6 bases and the J gene lost 4 bases, with 5 bases spanning the gap. The CDR3 sequence is 11 residues long. CDR3 amino acids: CASSRSDTQYF. CDR3 nucleotides: TGTGCCAGCAGCCGCTCAGATACGCAGTATTTT.

The chain joins TRBV6-1 to TRBJ2-3, with D hard to call. The CDR3 is 14 amino acids. Deletions cut 6 bases from V and 2 bases from J, with 12 bases between. Germline CDR1 reads MNHNS; CDR2 reads SASEGT. The CDR3 sequence: CASRGSPATDTQYF. The CDR3 DNA sequence: TGTGCCAGCAGGGGCAGCCCTGCCACAGATACGCAGTATTTT.

This clonotype was found a few times. The chain couples TRBV7-9 to TRBJ2-5; D may be TRBD2 (5 bases). This CDR3 contains 15 residues. The V gene's germline CDR1 is SEHNR and CDR2 FQNEAQ (reference sequence). Trimming shortened V by 0 bases and J by 2 bases, and 10 bases separated the two germline ends. CDR3 amino acids: CASSLAQPGQETQYF. CDR3 nucleotide sequence: TGTGCCAGCAGCTTAGCGCAACCGGGGCAAGAGACCCAGTACTTC.

The chain links TRBV2 to TRBJ2-7, with D perhaps TRBD2 (5 bases). In germline, CDR1 is SNHLY, CDR2 FYNNEI. Trimming took 9 bases from V and 6 from J, leaving 18 bases between them. The CDR3 covers 13 residues. This chain's CDR3 is CASTGGGSSEQYF. CDR3 nucleotide sequence: TGTGCCAGTACTGGCGGAGGATCTTCCGAGCAGTACTTC. Full variable domain (outside the CDR3, taken from reference TRBV2 and TRBJ2-7): EPEVTQTPSHQVTQMGQEVILRCVPISNHLYFYWYRQILGQKVEFLVSFYNNEISEKSEIFDDQFSVERPDGSNFTLKIRSTKLEDSAMYFCASTGGGSSEQYFGPGTRLTVT.

The rearrangement links TRBV5-1 to TRBJ2-3; tentative D call: TRBD2 (5 bases). The CDR3 has 16 residues. V was trimmed by 0 bases and J by 0 bases, leaving 11 bases between them. Germline CDR1 reads SGHRS; CDR2 reads YFSETQ. CDR3 protein: CASSLVGVVSTDTQYF. As DNA, the CDR3 is TGCGCCAGCAGCTTGGTCGGGGTCGTTAGCACAGATACGCAGTATTTT. The full variable domain, with the rest looked up from reference TRBV5-1 and TRBJ2-3, is KAGVTQTPRYLIKTRGQQVTLSCSPISGHRSVSWYQQTPGQGLQFLFEYFSETQRNKGNFPGRFSGRQFSNSRSEMNVSTLELGDSALYLCASSLVGVVSTDTQYFGPGTRLTVL.

This chain joins TRBV11-2 and TRBJ2-2; no reliable D call. CDR1 is SGHAT, CDR2 FQNNGV, per germline. The V gene lost 3 bases and the J gene lost 7 bases, with 12 bases spanning the gap. The length of the CDR3 is 14 residues. DNA of the CDR3: TGTGCCAGCAGCTTGAGGCAGGCTTACGGGGAGCTGTTTTTT. Residues: CASSLRQAYGELFF.

The rearrangement uses TRBV6-2 or TRBV6-3 and TRBJ2-1; D unresolved. The ends were cut back, 7 bases at V and 7 bases at J, with 14 bases in the middle. CDR1 MNHEY and CDR2 SVGEGT come from the germline V gene. This CDR3 comprises 13 residues. The CDR3 DNA reads as TGTGCCAGCACCCTCCCCGTGGCGAATGAGCAGTTCTTC. Amino acid sequence: CASTLPVANEQFF.

This clonotype was counted many times. The V and J genes are TRBV4-3 and TRBJ2-2, with 13 positions matching TRBD2. The CDR3 runs 15 residues. The V gene's germline CDR1 is LGHNA and CDR2 YSLEER. J lost 8 bases, V lost 4 bases, and 4 bases had no gene match. The CDR3 loop is CASSPGTSGIGELFF. For the CDR3, the DNA is TGCGCCAGCAGCCCTGGGACTAGCGGGATAGGGGAGCTGTTTTTT.

This chain connects TRBV7-9 to TRBJ2-1; D is uncertain. The CDR3 length is 14 residues. CDR1 is SEHNR and CDR2 is FQNEAQ in the germline V gene (reference sequence). Deletions cut 0 bases from V and 6 bases from J, with 9 bases between. As DNA, the CDR3 is TGTGCCAGCAGCTTAGCGGGTCGAGGCAATGAGCAGTTCTTC. Amino acids: CASSLAGRGNEQFF.

The V call is TRBV29-1, the J call TRBJ1-1; D is ambiguous. Germline-derived CDR1 and CDR2 are SQVTM and ANQGSEA. The V end lost 4 bases, the J end lost 1 base, and 7 bases lay between the germline ends. The CDR3 spans 12 residues. CDR3 DNA: TGCAGCGTTGTCATAAAGAACACTGAAGCTTTCTTT. Encoded protein: CSVVIKNTEAFF.

This clonotype was recorded many times. V and J are TRBV12-3 or TRBV12-4 and TRBJ2-3; D might be TRBD1 (6 bases). The CDR3 length is 14 residues. Trimming took off 6 bases at V and 3 bases at J, with 13 bases between the two ends. The CDR3 DNA sequence: TGTGCCAGCAGCTCGACAGGTTGGACAGATACGCAGTATTTT. Protein: CASSSTGWTDTQYF.